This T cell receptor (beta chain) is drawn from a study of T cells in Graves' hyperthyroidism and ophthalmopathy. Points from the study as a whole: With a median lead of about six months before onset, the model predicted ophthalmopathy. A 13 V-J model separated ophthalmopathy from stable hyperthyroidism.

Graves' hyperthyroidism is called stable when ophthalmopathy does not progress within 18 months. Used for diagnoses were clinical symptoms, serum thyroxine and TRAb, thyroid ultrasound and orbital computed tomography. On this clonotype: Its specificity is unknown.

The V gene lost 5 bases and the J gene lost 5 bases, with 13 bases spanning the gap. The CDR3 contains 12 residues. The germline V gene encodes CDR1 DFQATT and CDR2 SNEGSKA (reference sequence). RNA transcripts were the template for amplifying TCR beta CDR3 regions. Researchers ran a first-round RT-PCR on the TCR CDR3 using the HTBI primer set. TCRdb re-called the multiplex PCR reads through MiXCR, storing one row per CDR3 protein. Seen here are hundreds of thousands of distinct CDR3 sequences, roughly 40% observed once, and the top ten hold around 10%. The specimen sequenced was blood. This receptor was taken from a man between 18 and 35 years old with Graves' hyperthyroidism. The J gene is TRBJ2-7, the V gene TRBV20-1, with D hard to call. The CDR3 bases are TGCAGTGCTCACCTAGTATCCAACGAGCAGTACTTC. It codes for CSAHLVSNEQYF.